This TCR beta chain comes out of a study of identical twins. Comments on this clonotype: The antigen is undetermined.

Healthy Caucasians supplied all donations. Study conclusions and caveats: Out-of-frame beta chain sequences displayed weaker excess sharing between twins.

TCRdb reanalysed the 5' RACE reads using MiXCR and keeps one entry per CDR3 protein. Altogether 300,000 to 400,000 distinct CDR3 sequences are present, 9% to 15% being singletons, with the ten largest covering more than 6%. This sample was also put to use in a study of yellow fever vaccine responses in identical twins. That paper notes: Reportedly, the T cell response mounted by twins to vaccine seemed partly convergent, partly personalized.

The receptor was isolated from a young woman in good health. The sequencing input was CD8+ T cells sorted from blood.

CDR3 bases: TGTGCTAGCCGAGATACAGCAGTCTCCTACGAGCAGTACTTC. As protein: CASRDTAVSYEQYF. The rearrangement uses TRBV12-5 and TRBJ2-7; D gene ambiguous. This CDR3 has 14 amino acids. The V gene's germline CDR1 is LGHNT and CDR2 FRNRAP. Trimming removed 9 bases from V and 0 bases from J, with 15 bases in between. Filled out from reference TRBV12-5 and TRBJ2-7, the complete variable domain reads DARVTQTPRHKVTEMGQEVTMRCQPILGHNTVFWYRQTMMQGLELLAYFRNRAPLDDSGMPKDRFSAEMPDATLATLKIQPSEPRDSAVYFCASRDTAVSYEQYFGPGTRLTVT.